The 11 T cell receptor beta chains given below trace back to one sample, sequenced in a study of T cell responses to AZD1222 COVID-19 vaccine. Using immunoSEQ multiplex PCR, the repertoire was profiled, and TCRdb retains in-frame clones only, with some absent. The sample yields roughly 150,000 clones, just under 95% seen once. The sequences come from peripheral blood, collected on day 0 of AZD1222 vaccination. These receptors were taken from an adult in good health.

V and J are TRBV5-3 and TRBJ1-1; 10 positions match TRBD1. TRBV5-3 is identified as an open reading frame with a role that is uncertain. J was trimmed by 4 bases and V by 2 bases; bases with no gene match: 14. The CDR3 spans 18 residues. CDR3 coding DNA: TGTGCCAGAAGCTTCAGGCCGGGACAGGGGAATTTCGGCACTGAAGCTTTCTTT. Protein product: CARSFRPGQGNFGTEAFF.

V is TRBV5-6 and J is TRBJ2-7; possible D gene TRBD2, 5 bases. The CDR3 covers 15 residues. The V gene's germline CDR1 is SGHDT and CDR2 YYEEEE. With 1 base removed from V and 0 bases from J, the gap between germline ends came to 11 bases. DNA of the CDR3: TGTGCCAGCAGCTTGAGCGGACGGCGCTCCTACGAGCAGTACTTC. Protein product: CASSLSGRRSYEQYF.

The chain combines TRBV7-9 with TRBJ2-4, with D uncertain. Germline values: CDR1 SEHNR, CDR2 FQNEAQ (reference sequence). Trimming shortened V by 4 bases and J by 9 bases, and 10 bases separated the two germline ends. The CDR3 is 12 amino acids. CDR3 DNA sequence: TGTGCCAGCAGCTCCACCCAGGCCATTCAGTACTTC. Protein sequence: CASSSTQAIQYF.

This chain uses TRBV4-3 with TRBJ1-5; D is uncertain. CDR1 LGHNA and CDR2 YSLEER come from the germline V gene. CDR3 length: 16 amino acids. Trimming shortened V by 0 bases and J by 4 bases, and 13 bases separated the two germline ends. The CDR3 nucleotides read TGCGCCAGCAGCCAAGATCGAGGACCGTCTAATCAGCCCCAGCATTTT. Amino acids: CASSQDRGPSNQPQHF.

This clone was counted a single time. This rearrangement joins TRBV29-1 to TRBJ1-3, with 8 bases aligning to TRBD1. The germline V gene encodes CDR1 SQVTM and CDR2 ANQGSEA. This CDR3 has 13 residues. V was clipped by 7 bases and J by 1 base; unmatched bases: 3. CDR3 sequence (DNA): TGCAGCGCCCGGACAGGGTCTGGAAACACCATATATTTT. It encodes CSARTGSGNTIYF. Variable domain in full (rest from reference TRBV29-1 and TRBJ1-3): SAVISQKPSRDICQRGTSLTIQCQVDSQVTMMFWYRQQPGQSLTLIATANQGSEATYESGFVIDKFPISRPNLTFSTLTVSNMSPEDSSIYLCSARTGSGNTIYFGEGSWLTVV.

V usage is TRBV5-1 and J usage is TRBJ2-2, with D perhaps TRBD2 (6 bases). CDR3 length equals 15 residues. V lost 4 bases and J lost 4, with 14 bases in between. In germline, CDR1 is SGHRS, CDR2 YFSETQ. CDR3: CASSNRDLLTGELFF. CDR3 DNA: TGCGCCAGCAGCAACCGGGACTTGCTCACCGGGGAGCTGTTTTTT.

The genes are TRBV25-1 and TRBJ1-2, with D possibly matching TRBD1 (6 bases). The CDR3 spans 15 residues. Germline lookup yields CDR1 MGHDK and CDR2 SYGVNS. Trimming removed 1 base at V and 2 bases at J, with 11 bases between. Here the CDR3 reads CASSELGGQNYGYTF. For the CDR3, the DNA is TGTGCCAGCAGTGAATTAGGGGGTCAGAACTATGGCTACACCTTC.

The chain uses TRBV5-6 and TRBJ2-1; unclear D gene. The CDR3 has 16 amino acids. Trimming took off 1 base at V and 0 bases at J, with 11 bases between the two ends. CDR1 and CDR2 from the germline V gene are SGHDT and YYEEEE. The CDR3 nucleotides read TGTGCCAGCAGCTTGTTTAAAGCTAGCTCCTACAATGAGCAGTTCTTC. Encoded protein: CASSLFKASSYNEQFF.

The V call is TRBV5-4, the J call TRBJ1-2, with D possibly matching TRBD1 (6 bases). The V and J ends lost 0 bases and 4 bases respectively, with 13 bases between them. CDR3 length: 15 amino acids. CDR1 is SGHNT and CDR2 is YYREEE in the germline V gene (reference sequence). In DNA form, the CDR3 reads TGTGCCAGCAGCTTGGCCAAGGGGGAAGGCTATGGCTACACCTTC. This codes for CASSLAKGEGYGYTF.

The chain joins TRBV7-9 to TRBJ1-1; D gene unclear. V lost 3 bases to trimming and J lost 5 bases, with 7 bases between them. Germline CDR1 reads SEHNR; CDR2 reads FQNEAQ (reference sequence). The length of the CDR3 is 12 residues. The CDR3 DNA reads TGTGCCAGCAGCTTCGCCGGGACTGAAGCTTTCTTT. This gives the protein CASSFAGTEAFF. Combining the CDR3 with reference TRBV7-9 and TRBJ1-1 gives the whole variable domain DTGVSQNPRHKITKRGQNVTFRCDPISEHNRLYWYRQTLGQGPEFLTYFQNEAQLEKSRLLSDRFSAERPKGSFSTLEIQRTEQGDSAMYLCASSFAGTEAFFGQGTRLTVV.

The chain joins TRBV30 to TRBJ1-1; D gene uncertain. The CDR3 loop spans 13 amino acids. V was clipped by 4 bases and J by 0 bases, with 9 bases between them. Germline V lookup: CDR1 GTSNPN, CDR2 SVGIG (reference sequence). The CDR3 DNA sequence: TGTGCCTGGAAAAAAAAGGTGAACACTGAAGCTTTCTTT. This encodes CAWKKKVNTEAFF.